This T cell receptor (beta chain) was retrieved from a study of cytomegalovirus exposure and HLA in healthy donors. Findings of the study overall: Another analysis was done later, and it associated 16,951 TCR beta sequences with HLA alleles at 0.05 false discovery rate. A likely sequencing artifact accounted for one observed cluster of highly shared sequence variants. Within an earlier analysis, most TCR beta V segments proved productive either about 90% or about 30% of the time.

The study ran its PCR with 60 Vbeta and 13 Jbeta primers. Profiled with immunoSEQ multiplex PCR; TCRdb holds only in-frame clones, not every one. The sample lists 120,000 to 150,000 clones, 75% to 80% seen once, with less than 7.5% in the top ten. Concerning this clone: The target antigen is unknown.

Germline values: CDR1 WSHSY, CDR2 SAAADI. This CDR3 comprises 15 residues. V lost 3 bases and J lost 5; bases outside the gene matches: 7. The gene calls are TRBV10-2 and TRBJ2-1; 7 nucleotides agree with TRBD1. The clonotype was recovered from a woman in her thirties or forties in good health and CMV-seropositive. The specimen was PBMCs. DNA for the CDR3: TGCGCCAGCAGTGACCCTGGGACAGCTAACAATGAGCAGTTCTTC. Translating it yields CASSDPGTANNEQFF.